Detailed here is one T cell receptor (beta chain). The sample belongs to a study of blood T cell repertoires in COVID-19. Germline values: CDR1 SGHDT, CDR2 YYEEEE. The CDR3 is made up of 16 amino acids. Unmatched junction bases numbered 12, after V lost 3 bases and J lost 4 bases. TCRdb's copy holds only in-frame clones and misses some; the assay was immunoSEQ multiplex PCR. The data hold over 60,000 clones, with roughly 75% observed a single time. This TCR came from a human donor in a cohort sampled during active COVID-19. Sequenced input: peripheral blood. The genes are TRBV5-6 and TRBJ1-1, with 7 positions matching TRBD1. The CDR3 nucleotides read TGTGCCAGCAGCTGGGGCGGCAGGGGGGAAATCACTGAAGCTTTCTTT. This translates into CASSWGGRGEITEAFF. Drawing the rest from reference TRBV5-6 and TRBJ1-1, the complete variable domain is DAGVTQSPTHLIKTRGQQVTLRCSPKSGHDTVSWYQQALGQGPQFIFQYYEEEERQRGNFPDRFSGHQFPNYSSELNVNALLLGDSALYLCASSWGGRGEITEAFFGQGTRLTVV.